The 20 T cell receptor beta chains below all came from one sample that was sequenced in a study of cytomegalovirus exposure and HLA in healthy donors (dated by TCRdb to the late 2010s). The method was the immunoSEQ multiplex PCR assay. The multiplex PCR relied on a mix of 60 forward primers for TCR Vbeta segments and 13 reverse primers for TCR Jbeta segments. TCRdb mirrors the immuneACCESS table, restricted to in-frame sequences. Some clones are absent from its copies; in checked studies, under half trace to an unresolved V gene, and the reason for the others is unknown. This sample is represented by roughly 170,000 clones; less than 90% of them were singletons. Around 1.5% of the sample lies in the top ten. Sequencing input: PBMCs. Every receptor here comes from a man aged 45-65 years in good health and CMV-seronegative.

V is TRBV28 and J is TRBJ1-1, with D possibly matching TRBD1 (5 bases). Trimming took 1 base from V and 10 from J, leaving 16 bases between them. Germline loops: CDR1 MDHEN, CDR2 SYDVKM. This CDR3 spans 14 amino acids. The CDR3 region is CASSLSLTGSRAFF. The CDR3 region has the DNA TGTGCCAGCAGTTTATCCCTTACAGGCTCGAGAGCTTTCTTT.

This chain connects TRBV5-1 to TRBJ2-3; TRBD2 matches 11 bases. CDR1 and CDR2 (germline): SGHRS, YFSETQ. CDR3 length equals 17 residues. J lost 0 bases, V lost 0 bases, and 3 bases had no gene match. CDR3 sequence (DNA): TGCGCCAGCAGCTTGGGACTAGCGGGGTCTAGCACAGATACGCAGTATTTT. Amino acids: CASSLGLAGSSTDTQYF.

The chain has TRBV10-3 and TRBJ1-5; 12 positions agree with TRBD1. Germline values: CDR1 ENHRY, CDR2 SYGVKD. CDR3 length equals 17 residues. With V trimmed by 0 bases and J by 6 bases, 6 bases remained unmatched. CDR3 loop: CAISESMGQGAVQPQHF. The CDR3 DNA reads TGTGCCATCAGTGAGTCGATGGGACAGGGGGCGGTTCAGCCCCAGCATTTT.

This clone was seen a handful of times. The J gene is TRBJ1-2, the V gene TRBV28; weak D call: TRBD1 (5 bases). Trimming took 10 bases from V and 4 from J, leaving 13 bases between them. Germline V gives CDR1 MDHEN, CDR2 SYDVKM. The CDR3 is made up of 12 amino acids. Here the CDR3 reads CATEQVPYGYTF. CDR3 in DNA: TGTGCCACGGAACAGGTACCCTATGGCTACACCTTC.

The rearrangement links TRBV19 to TRBJ1-3; D possibly corresponds to TRBD1 (6 bases). Between the trimmed V and J ends, which lost 9 bases and 0 bases, there was a span of 12 bases. The V gene's germline CDR1 is LNHDA and CDR2 SQIVND (reference sequence). This CDR3 spans 14 amino acids. DNA of the CDR3: TGTGCCAGCGGCGACAGGAGCTCTGGAAACACCATATATTTT. Protein product: CASGDRSSGNTIYF.

The rearrangement uses TRBV6-5 and TRBJ2-7; 11 nucleotides match TRBD2. This CDR3 has 16 residues. Per the germline V gene, CDR1 is MNHEY and CDR2 is SVGAGI. V trimming: 0 bases; J trimming: 4 bases; junction bases outside the gene matches: 5. CDR3 region: CASSYSASGRPYEQYF. CDR3 nucleotide sequence: TGTGCCAGCAGTTACTCGGCTAGCGGGAGGCCGTACGAGCAGTACTTC.

The J gene is TRBJ2-2, the V gene TRBV11-2; no clear D gene. Germline V gene lookup returns CDR1 SGHAT and CDR2 FQNNGV. The CDR3 runs 14 residues. Trimming removed 5 bases from V and 2 bases from J, with 9 bases in between. The chain's CDR3 is CASSHHSNTGELFF. The DNA of the CDR3 is TGTGCCAGCAGCCACCACTCTAACACCGGGGAGCTGTTTTTT.

The chain's CDR3 is CASKLPPADTQYF. CDR3 coding DNA: TGTGCCAGTAAACTCCCCCCGGCAGATACGCAGTATTTT. The chain has TRBV7-2 and TRBJ2-3; D gene ambiguous. Per the germline V gene, CDR1 is SGHTA and CDR2 is FQGNSA. The CDR3 is made up of 13 amino acids. V was shortened by 9 bases and J by 4 bases, with 14 bases between the two germline ends.

The gene calls are TRBV30 and TRBJ2-2; D uncertain. CDR1 is GTSNPN, CDR2 SVGIG, per germline (reference sequence). Trimming pared 3 bases from V and 4 bases from J, leaving 3 bases between. The CDR3 is 11 amino acids. CDR3 sequence: CAWSGTGELFF. The CDR3 DNA reads TGTGCCTGGAGCGGCACCGGGGAGCTGTTTTTT.

The genes are TRBV14 and TRBJ1-1, with no clear D. Germline assignment: CDR1 SGHDN and CDR2 FVKESK. The CDR3 runs 14 residues. Trimming took 3 bases from V and 1 from J, leaving 9 bases between them. The CDR3 DNA reads TGTGCCAGCAGCCATCTCGGCGGGAACACTGAAGCTTTCTTT. Amino acids: CASSHLGGNTEAFF. The full variable domain, its missing parts supplied by reference TRBV14 and TRBJ1-1, is EAGVTQFPSHSVIEKGQTVTLRCDPISGHDNLYWYRRVMGKEIKFLLHFVKESKQDESGMPNNRFLAERTGGTYSTLKVQPAELEDSGVYFCASSHLGGNTEAFFGQGTRLTVV.

The chain joins TRBV27 to TRBJ2-7; TRBD1 might be the D (6 bases). This CDR3 region has 12 residues. V was trimmed by 8 bases and J by 3 bases, leaving 11 bases between them. Germline CDR1 and CDR2: MNHEY and SMNVEV (reference sequence). The CDR3: CASGFRGYEQYF. The CDR3 DNA is TGTGCCAGCGGGTTCAGGGGCTACGAGCAGTACTTC.

V usage is TRBV4-2 and J usage is TRBJ1-1, with 9 bases fitting TRBD1. Germline lookup yields CDR1 LGHNA and CDR2 YNFKEQ. After removal of 3 bases from V and 0 bases from J, the junction contained 2 bases not matched to a gene. There are 15 residues in the CDR3. CDR3 in DNA: TGTGCCAGCAGCCAGGGACAGGGAGTGAACACTGAAGCTTTCTTT. Its translation is CASSQGQGVNTEAFF.

The DNA for the CDR3 is TGTGCCAGCAGCTTCGGGGAGGACTCACCCCTCCACTTT. Amino acid sequence: CASSFGEDSPLHF. This chain connects TRBV11-3 to TRBJ1-6; D is ambiguous. Germline V CDR1 and CDR2: SGHNT, YENEEA. Trimming shortened V by 3 bases and J by 10 bases, and 10 bases separated the two germline ends. This CDR3 has 13 amino acids.

The chain uses TRBV28 and TRBJ2-1; 16 bases fit TRBD2. Germline CDR1 reads MDHEN; CDR2 reads SYDVKM. The CDR3 has 17 amino acids. J was trimmed by 8 bases and V by 5 bases; bases with no gene match: 9. CDR3 DNA: TGTGCCAGCAGTCTCGGGACTAGCGGGGGGGCGATCGATGAGCAGTTCTTC. Translated, it gives CASSLGTSGGAIDEQFF.

J is TRBJ1-2 and V is TRBV4-3; D remains ambiguous. Between the trimmed V and J ends, which lost 0 bases and 4 bases, there was a span of 12 bases. CDR1 is LGHNA and CDR2 is YSLEER in the germline V gene. The CDR3 runs 15 residues. CDR3 nucleotide sequence: TGCGCCAGCAGCCAAGATTTGTCGCAGGTCTATGGCTACACCTTC. Its translation is CASSQDLSQVYGYTF.

DNA of the CDR3: TGTGCCAGCAGCCAAGAAGGGGCCCAAGCGAAGACCCAGTACTTC. Its protein is CASSQEGAQAKTQYF. This sequence joins TRBV4-2 and TRBJ2-5, with D tentatively TRBD1 (5 bases). Trimming pared 0 bases from V and 6 bases from J, leaving 14 bases between. Germline assignment: CDR1 LGHNA and CDR2 YNFKEQ. This CDR3 is 15 amino acids long.

The gene calls are TRBV18 and TRBJ1-5; perhaps TRBD1 as D (5 bases). Germline CDR1 reads KGHSH; CDR2 reads LQKENI. This CDR3 contains 17 residues. V lost 1 base and J lost 0, with 13 bases in between. CDR3 region: CASSPRIPGNSNQPQHF. The CDR3 region has the DNA TGTGCCAGCTCACCACGGATTCCAGGGAATAGCAATCAGCCCCAGCATTTT.

CDR3 protein: CASSLGRVHYEQYF. For the CDR3, the DNA is TGTGCCAGCAGCTTGGGGAGGGTCCACTACGAGCAGTACTTC. This rearrangement joins TRBV5-4 to TRBJ2-7, with D possibly being TRBD2 (6 bases). V shed 0 bases and J shed 3 bases, with 10 bases lying between them. In germline, CDR1 is SGHNT, CDR2 YYREEE (reference sequence). The CDR3 has 14 amino acids. The entire variable domain, with the rest obtained from reference TRBV5-4 and TRBJ2-7, is as follows: ETGVTQSPTHLIKTRGQQVTLRCSSQSGHNTVSWYQQALGQGPQFIFQYYREEENGRGNFPPRFSGLQFPNYSSELNVNALELDDSALYLCASSLGRVHYEQYFGPGTRLTVT.

The chain links TRBV25-1 to TRBJ2-1; TRBD1 matches 9 bases. The CDR3 is made up of 14 amino acids. The germline V gene has CDR1 MGHDK and CDR2 SYGVNS. Trimming removed 6 bases from V and 8 bases from J; junction bases left unmatched: 8. The CDR3 DNA follows: TGTGCCAGCAGAACAGGGGGCTTAGGGGATGAGCAGTTCTTC. Translation: CASRTGGLGDEQFF.

This rearrangement joins TRBV28 to TRBJ2-7, with 10 bases matching TRBD1. V was clipped by 7 bases and J by 3 bases; unmatched bases: 9. CDR3 size: 15 residues. Per germline, CDR1 MDHEN and CDR2 SYDVKM. The CDR3 bases are TGTGCCAGCATCCGTCACGGACAGGGGGGCTACGAGCAGTACTTC. Translation gives CASIRHGQGGYEQYF. The full variable domain, its missing parts supplied by reference TRBV28 and TRBJ2-7, is DVKVTQSSRYLVKRTGEKVFLECVQDMDHENMFWYRQDPGLGLRLIYFSYDVKMKEKGDIPEGYSVSREKKERFSLILESASTNQTSMYLCASIRHGQGGYEQYFGPGTRLTVT.